This TCR beta chain appears in the sequencing data of a study of blood T cell repertoires in COVID-19. Study in general: Samples taken during acute and convalescent COVID-19 were collected in the United States, Italy and Spain. Sources were T cells, B-cell-depleted T cells, or PBMCs; the material itself was cDNA or gDNA.

With 5 bases clipped from V and 6 bases from J, the junction kept 5 bases outside the gene matches. Per the germline V gene, CDR1 is GTSNPN and CDR2 is SVGIG (reference sequence). This CDR3 has 13 amino acids. In the original workflow: Estimates of nucleated cell counts were drawn from the amplification of reference gene primers. The table came from immunoSEQ multiplex PCR; TCRdb's copy has only in-frame clones and leaves some out. That table furnishes V, J and clone size, whereas the DNA furnished D and trimming. The table records about 19,000 clones, about 87% of them present only once. Sample: peripheral blood. The chain uses TRBV30 and TRBJ2-1, with 9 nucleotides matching TRBD1. This receptor was obtained from a human donor in a cohort sampled during active COVID-19. The CDR3 nucleotides read TGTGCCTGGCAGACAGGGGGAGGCAATGAGCAGTTCTTC. Translated, it gives CAWQTGGGNEQFF. Together with reference TRBV30 and TRBJ2-1, the CDR3 gives the full variable domain: SQTIHQWPATLVQPVGSPLSLECTVEGTSNPNLYWYRQAAGRGLQLLFYSVGIGQISSEVPQNLSASRPQDRQFILSSKKLLLSDSGFYLCAWQTGGGNEQFFGPGTRLTVL.